This passage covers 9 T cell receptor beta chains from one sample sequenced in a study of Tregs in tolerant kidney transplant recipients. Using immunoSEQ multiplex PCR, the repertoire was profiled, and TCRdb retains in-frame clones only, with some absent. The data hold some 55,000 clones, with approximately 83% observed a single time. Sequencing was performed on Tregs from blood, taken before the transplant. The receptors stem from a human donor who received a combined kidney and bone marrow transplant.

The V call is TRBV10-3, the J call TRBJ2-1, with D possibly being TRBD1 or TRBD2 (6 bases each). CDR3 size: 14 residues. In germline, CDR1 is ENHRY, CDR2 SYGVKD. V lost 3 bases to trimming and J lost 5 bases, with 11 bases between them. The CDR3 DNA sequence: TGTGCCATCAGTGACTGGGGGGCGGACAATGAGCAGTTCTTC. Its protein is CAISDWGADNEQFF.

The chain couples TRBV18 to TRBJ1-4; D gene uncertain. This CDR3 has 17 residues. The V gene lost 6 bases and the J gene lost 5 bases, with 22 bases spanning the gap. Per the germline V gene, CDR1 is KGHSH and CDR2 is LQKENI. CDR3 DNA sequence: TGTGCCAGCTCTACGCGAGTGCCAGAATTACAAAATGAAAAACTGTTTTTT. Protein product: CASSTRVPELQNEKLFF. Filled out from reference TRBV18 and TRBJ1-4, the complete variable domain reads NAGVMQNPRHLVRRRGQEARLRCSPMKGHSHVYWYRQLPEEGLKFMVYLQKENIIDESGMPKERFSAEFPKEGPSILRIQQVVRGDSAAYFCASSTRVPELQNEKLFFGSGTQLSVL.

The chain joins TRBV6-5 to TRBJ1-6; 9 nucleotides match TRBD1. With V trimmed by 6 bases and J by 7 bases, 7 bases remained unmatched. The CDR3 consists of 15 residues. Germline values: CDR1 MNHEY, CDR2 SVGAGI. The DNA for the CDR3 is TGTGCCAGCAGACAAGGACAGGGGTACAATTCACCCCTCCACTTT. Translation: CASRQGQGYNSPLHF.

The gene calls are TRBV10-3 and TRBJ2-2; 13 nucleotides align to TRBD2. Germline V gene lookup returns CDR1 ENHRY and CDR2 SYGVKD. This CDR3 spans 15 amino acids. Trimming cost V 6 bases and J 7 bases; bases outside gene matches: 5. Here the CDR3 reads CAISATSGRIGELFF. CDR3 nucleotide sequence: TGTGCCATCAGCGCGACTAGCGGGAGGATCGGGGAGCTGTTTTTT.

The chain has TRBV7-9 and TRBJ2-5, with TRBD2 matching over 10 bases. The CDR3 has 16 amino acids. Trimming took 1 base from V and 3 from J; bases not matched to a gene: 5. From germline, CDR1 is SEHNR and CDR2 FQNEAQ (reference sequence). The CDR3 loop reads CASSLGAGGPEETQYF. The CDR3 coding sequence is TGTGCCAGCAGCTTAGGAGCGGGAGGGCCGGAAGAGACCCAGTACTTC. Using reference TRBV7-9 and TRBJ2-5 for the parts outside the CDR3, the full variable domain is DTGVSQNPRHKITKRGQNVTFRCDPISEHNRLYWYRQTLGQGPEFLTYFQNEAQLEKSRLLSDRFSAERPKGSFSTLEIQRTEQGDSAMYLCASSLGAGGPEETQYFGPGTRLLVL.

The chain carries TRBV29-1 and TRBJ2-3; D call uncertain. The V end was cut by 3 bases, the J end by 2 bases, with 6 bases between. The CDR3 runs 12 residues. Germline CDR1 and CDR2: SQVTM and ANQGSEA. The CDR3 nucleotides read TGCAGCGTTGAGGGTCCCACAGATACGCAGTATTTT. It is translated as CSVEGPTDTQYF.

To note about this clone: Sequence at one end of the junction differs from germline and may be a read error. The chain links TRBV5-4 to TRBJ2-5; D may match TRBD1 or TRBD2 (5 bases each). Germline CDR1 reads SGHNT; CDR2 reads YYREEE (reference sequence). The CDR3 extends over 13 amino acids. CDR3 residues: CASSPHQRDLLDF. For the CDR3, the DNA is TGTGCCAGCAGCCCCCACCAAAGGGACCTTTTAGACTTC.

This chain joins TRBV19 and TRBJ2-2; D unclear. The V gene's germline CDR1 is LNHDA and CDR2 SQIVND (reference sequence). The CDR3 runs 15 residues. V lost 2 bases and J lost 0, with 7 bases in between. The CDR3 bases are TGTGCCAGTAGTATATCGGTTTCGAACACCGGGGAGCTGTTTTTT. Translating it yields CASSISVSNTGELFF.

The chain carries TRBV7-2 and TRBJ2-5; D is unresolved. Deletions cut 5 bases from V and 4 bases from J, with 17 bases between. Germline V gene lookup returns CDR1 SGHTA and CDR2 FQGNSA. The CDR3 covers 15 residues. Written as DNA, the CDR3 is TGTGCCAGCAGCGGTCTCTGGTATTTGGGAGAGACCCAGTACTTC. Residues: CASSGLWYLGETQYF.